This TCR beta chain was sequenced for a study of blood T cell repertoires in COVID-19. This CDR3 contains 14 residues. Germline values: CDR1 MDHEN, CDR2 SYDVKM. V dropped 8 bases and J dropped 8 bases, with 18 bases sitting between them. Patients of the Seattle cohort, enrolled during active infection, were followed longitudinally. As handled by the study authors: Reference gene primer amplification yielded estimated nucleated cell counts. Clones were read by immunoSEQ multiplex PCR, and TCRdb kept only the in-frame ones, dropping some. D and trimming were read from the DNA, whereas the V and J calls and clone size are those reported in that table. The table lists about 500,000 clones, roughly nine tenths of them singletons.

This rearrangement joins TRBV28 to TRBJ1-4; D is ambiguous. The source is a woman aged 50 to 60 with COVID-19, enrolled during active disease. Sequencing was performed on peripheral blood. DNA of the CDR3: TGTGCCAGCGCTATTACTTGGAGGAGGGAAAAACTGTTTTTT. Its translation: CASAITWRREKLFF.